Below are 9 T cell receptor beta chains sequenced from a single sample in a study of blood T cell repertoires in COVID-19 (TCRdb year 2020). Library preparation used the immunoSEQ multiplex PCR assay. This is the immuneACCESS table as TCRdb keeps it, with only in-frame sequences that have V and J called. A part of the clones is gone; compared with another copy, unresolved V genes explain less than half, and the rest is unexplained. In this sample the table shows 110,000 to 150,000 clones, about four fifths of which occur a single time. The ten largest make up 3% of the sample. The sample consisted of peripheral blood. The receptors were gathered from a woman of 80 years or more with acute or convalescent COVID-19.

This sequence joins TRBV14 and TRBJ2-3; D is possibly TRBD2 (5 bases). Per germline, CDR1 SGHDN and CDR2 FVKESK. The CDR3 consists of 16 residues. Trimming removed 0 bases from V and 3 bases from J, with 13 bases in between. CDR3 loop: CASSQDRRGRTDTQYF. DNA of the CDR3: TGTGCCAGCAGCCAAGATCGCCGGGGTCGGACAGATACGCAGTATTTT.

The gene calls are TRBV9 and TRBJ2-7; tentative D call: TRBD2 (7 bases). V was cut by 0 bases and J by 4 bases, with 14 bases left in between. Germline V gene data show CDR1 as SGDLS and CDR2 as YYNGEE. This CDR3 region has 15 residues. The CDR3 reads CASSVGGGGVYEQYF. DNA of the CDR3: TGTGCCAGCAGCGTAGGAGGGGGAGGGGTTTACGAGCAGTACTTC.

The rearrangement joins TRBV6-1 to TRBJ1-4; unclear D gene. The CDR3 contains 13 residues. V gave up 3 bases and J gave up 8 bases, with 10 bases separating them. Germline CDR1 is MNHNS and CDR2 is SASEGT. CDR3 coding DNA: TGTGCCAGCAGTGATCGGGATGTAGAAAAACTGTTTTTT. This codes for CASSDRDVEKLFF.

The chain recombines TRBV7-3 with TRBJ2-2; the match to TRBD1 covers 10 bases. Germline loops: CDR1 SGHTA, CDR2 FQGTGA. The CDR3 spans 15 residues. V lost 5 bases, J lost 7 bases, and 7 bases stayed unmatched. The CDR3 sequence: CASSPGTGDVGELFF. The DNA for the CDR3 is TGTGCCAGCAGCCCAGGGACAGGGGATGTCGGGGAGCTGTTTTTT.

This clone was seen only a few times. The chain employs TRBV7-8 and TRBJ1-5, with 8 bases identical to TRBD1. The CDR3 contains 16 residues. Trimming removed 3 bases from V and 3 bases from J; junction bases left unmatched: 7. Germline CDR1 reads SGHVS; CDR2 reads FQNEAQ. The CDR3 bases are TGTGCCAGCAGCTTCCGAGGACAGGGATACAATCAGCCCCAGCATTTT. It encodes CASSFRGQGYNQPQHF.

This sequence joins TRBV6-2 or TRBV6-3 and TRBJ2-7; D is undetermined. CDR3 length: 11 residues. The germline CDR1 and CDR2 sequences are MNHEY and SVGEGT. Between the trimmed V and J ends, which lost 2 bases and 7 bases, there was a span of 6 bases. CDR3 amino acids: CASSYPEEQYF. Here the CDR3 DNA reads TGTGCCAGCAGTTACCCGGAGGAGCAGTACTTC.

This chain joins TRBV18 and TRBJ2-2; a weak D match, TRBD2 (5 bases). V was trimmed by 5 bases and J by 5 bases, leaving 9 bases between them. CDR3 length: 13 amino acids. Germline CDR1 reads KGHSH; CDR2 reads LQKENI. The CDR3 loop is CASSLSGTGELFF. In DNA form, the CDR3 reads TGTGCCAGCTCATTGTCGGGAACCGGGGAGCTGTTTTTT. The complete variable domain, with remaining parts taken from reference TRBV18 and TRBJ2-2, reads NAGVMQNPRHLVRRRGQEARLRCSPMKGHSHVYWYRQLPEEGLKFMVYLQKENIIDESGMPKERFSAEFPKEGPSILRIQQVVRGDSAAYFCASSLSGTGELFFGEGSRLTVL.

The chain employs TRBV4-3 and TRBJ1-6; the match to TRBD1 covers 7 bases. Losses at the gene ends were 0 bases for V and 7 bases for J; bases not matched to a gene: 3. This CDR3 has 15 residues. Germline V CDR1 and CDR2: LGHNA, YSLEER. CDR3 nucleotide sequence: TGCGCCAGCAGCCAAGATGGCAGGGGGAATTCACCCCTCCACTTT. This codes for CASSQDGRGNSPLHF.

The genes are TRBV4-2 and TRBJ1-2; 10 bases fit TRBD1. Trimming took 3 bases from V and 8 from J; bases not matched to a gene: 3. Germline CDR1 LGHNA, CDR2 YNFKEQ. The CDR3 extends over 13 amino acids. CDR3 in amino acids: CASSQTGGGGYTF. DNA for the CDR3: TGTGCCAGCAGCCAGACAGGGGGCGGAGGCTACACCTTC.